The clone carrying this T cell receptor beta chain was recorded a few times. The V gene end was trimmed by 4 bases and the J gene end by 1 base; junction bases not matched to a gene: 3. The germline CDR1 and CDR2 sequences are MNHEY and SVGEGT. The CDR3 has 16 residues. The data belong to a study of T cells in Graves' hyperthyroidism and ophthalmopathy. Authors of the study amplified TCR beta CDR3 regions from RNA transcripts. HTBI primers were the set used in a first-round RT-PCR of the TCR CDR3. TCRdb re-called the multiplex PCR reads through MiXCR, storing one row per CDR3 protein. The table has approximately 330,000 distinct CDR3 sequences, roughly 21% seen once; the top ten hold under 55%.

The chain couples TRBV6-2 or TRBV6-3 to TRBJ2-2, with 10 positions matching TRBD2. Sequenced material: blood. This TCR was recovered from a woman aged 45-65 years with Graves' hyperthyroidism. The DNA of the CDR3 is TGTGCCAGCAGTTTACTAGCGGGAAAGAACACCGGGGAGCTGTTTTTT. Translation: CASSLLAGKNTGELFF.